This TCR beta chain is drawn from a study of blood T cell repertoires in COVID-19. This CDR3 has 14 amino acids. CDR1 and CDR2 from the germline V gene are LNHDA and SQIVND (reference sequence). Trimming removed 3 bases from V and 6 bases from J; junction bases left unmatched: 3. Methods used by the authors: Nucleated cell counts were estimated from reference gene primer amplification. Here immunoSEQ multiplex PCR was the method, and the copy in TCRdb shows in-frame clones only, minus some. V, J and clone size were drawn from that table, and D and trimming were deduced from the DNA. The table includes some 250,000 clones, around 83% detected once.

V gene TRBV19 combines with J gene TRBJ2-2; 8 positions match TRBD1. The sample comprised peripheral blood. This clonotype was obtained from an elderly man with acute or convalescent COVID-19. The CDR3 region is CASSIQGAPGELFF. The CDR3 DNA is TGTGCCAGTAGTATTCAGGGGGCGCCCGGGGAGCTGTTTTTT.